This T cell receptor beta chain was profiled in a study of early T cells in non-severe SARS-CoV-2 infection. Looking at the study overall: Chains stayed unpaired after sequencing of bulk RNA from unsorted whole blood. Study results and limitations: Private and CD4 specificities were missed by VDJdb matching, which favored anti-spike CD8 responses.

Each single cDNA molecule received a unique molecular identifier. TCRdb used MiXCR to reprocess the 5' RACE reads, holding one entry per CDR3 protein. The sample lists 70,000 to 95,000 distinct CDR3 sequences; roughly 14% were seen once. The V end was cut by 4 bases, the J end by 3 bases, with 15 bases between. The CDR3 contains 14 residues. The V gene's germline CDR1 is SQVTM and CDR2 ANQGSEA. This clonotype was counted many times. Its matching antigen is unknown. This receptor was taken from an adult who was a healthcare worker with PCR-confirmed SARS-CoV-2 infection or an uninfected control (not recorded which). The V gene is TRBV29-1, the J gene TRBJ1-1; D may be TRBD1 (6 bases). Sequencing was carried out using whole blood. The CDR3 here is CSVAGASGYTEAFF. Here the CDR3 DNA reads TGCAGCGTTGCAGGGGCGTCGGGGTACACTGAAGCTTTCTTT.